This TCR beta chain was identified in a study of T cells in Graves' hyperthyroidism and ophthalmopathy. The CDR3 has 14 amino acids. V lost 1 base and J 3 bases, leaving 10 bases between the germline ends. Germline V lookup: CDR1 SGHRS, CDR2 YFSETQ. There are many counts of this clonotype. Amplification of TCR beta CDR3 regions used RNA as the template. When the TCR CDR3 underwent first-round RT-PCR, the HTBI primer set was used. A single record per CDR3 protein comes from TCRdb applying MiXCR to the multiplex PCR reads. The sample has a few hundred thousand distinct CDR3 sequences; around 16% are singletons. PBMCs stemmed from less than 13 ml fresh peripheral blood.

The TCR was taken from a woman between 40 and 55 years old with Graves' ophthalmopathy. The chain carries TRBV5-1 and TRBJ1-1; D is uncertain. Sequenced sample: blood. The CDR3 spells CASSLIGVDTEAFF. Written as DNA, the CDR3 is TGCGCCAGCAGCTTGATCGGGGTGGACACTGAAGCTTTCTTT.